This T cell receptor beta chain was identified during a study of neoadjuvant nivolumab and ipilimumab in lung cancer. Germline CDR1 and CDR2: SNHLY and FYNNEI. Trimming cost V 6 bases and J 2 bases, with 16 bases left between them. The CDR3 contains 15 residues. This clone was detected only a few times. Antigen unknown. TCRdb keeps only in-frame clones here, not all; method: immunoSEQ multiplex PCR. Found here are tens of thousands of clones, roughly 89% of them singletons; the top ten hold 3% to 4%. Findings of the study overall: Only two of four nivolumab-treated tumors gained richness and clonality by surgery. Only a single major-pathologic-response sample was available for clonality analysis.

Sequencing was performed on blood, taken before neoadjuvant nivolumab, alone or with ipilimumab. The chain recombines TRBV2 with TRBJ1-2; D perhaps matches TRBD1 (5 bases). This clonotype originated in an adult with non-small cell lung cancer. Some clones in this sample may be carry-over from other donors' samples. The CDR3 here is CASSTRRGSNYGYTF. CDR3 bases: TGTGCCAGCAGCACACGCCGGGGGTCGAACTATGGCTACACCTTC.